The clone carrying this T cell receptor beta chain was detected a few times. The antigen is undetermined. The V and J ends lost 5 bases and 2 bases, in that order; junction bases with no gene match: 19. Germline loops: CDR1 SEHNR, CDR2 FQNEAQ (reference sequence). The CDR3 length is 19 residues. This sample stems from a study of shared clonotypes between healthy human individuals. At deep level, the assay was performed. Repertoires were generated with immunoSEQ multiplex PCR, while TCRdb's copy carries only in-frame clones and drops some. The table records approximately 470,000 clones, over 75% of them present only once. General study results and limits: Sharing of clonotypes among donors was expected to vary with sequencing depth.

Sequenced input: PBMCs. The rearrangement links TRBV7-9 to TRBJ2-7; 9 bases agree with TRBD2. The clonotype originates from a woman aged 40 to 55 in good health. Some clones in this sample may be carry-over from other donors' samples. CDR3 amino acids: CASSPSTSGPGHTTYEQYF. The DNA for the CDR3 is TGTGCCAGCAGCCCCTCGACTAGCGGACCTGGTCACACCACCTACGAGCAGTACTTC. The complete variable domain, with remaining parts taken from reference TRBV7-9 and TRBJ2-7, reads DTGVSQNPRHKITKRGQNVTFRCDPISEHNRLYWYRQTLGQGPEFLTYFQNEAQLEKSRLLSDRFSAERPKGSFSTLEIQRTEQGDSAMYLCASSPSTSGPGHTTYEQYFGPGTRLTVT.